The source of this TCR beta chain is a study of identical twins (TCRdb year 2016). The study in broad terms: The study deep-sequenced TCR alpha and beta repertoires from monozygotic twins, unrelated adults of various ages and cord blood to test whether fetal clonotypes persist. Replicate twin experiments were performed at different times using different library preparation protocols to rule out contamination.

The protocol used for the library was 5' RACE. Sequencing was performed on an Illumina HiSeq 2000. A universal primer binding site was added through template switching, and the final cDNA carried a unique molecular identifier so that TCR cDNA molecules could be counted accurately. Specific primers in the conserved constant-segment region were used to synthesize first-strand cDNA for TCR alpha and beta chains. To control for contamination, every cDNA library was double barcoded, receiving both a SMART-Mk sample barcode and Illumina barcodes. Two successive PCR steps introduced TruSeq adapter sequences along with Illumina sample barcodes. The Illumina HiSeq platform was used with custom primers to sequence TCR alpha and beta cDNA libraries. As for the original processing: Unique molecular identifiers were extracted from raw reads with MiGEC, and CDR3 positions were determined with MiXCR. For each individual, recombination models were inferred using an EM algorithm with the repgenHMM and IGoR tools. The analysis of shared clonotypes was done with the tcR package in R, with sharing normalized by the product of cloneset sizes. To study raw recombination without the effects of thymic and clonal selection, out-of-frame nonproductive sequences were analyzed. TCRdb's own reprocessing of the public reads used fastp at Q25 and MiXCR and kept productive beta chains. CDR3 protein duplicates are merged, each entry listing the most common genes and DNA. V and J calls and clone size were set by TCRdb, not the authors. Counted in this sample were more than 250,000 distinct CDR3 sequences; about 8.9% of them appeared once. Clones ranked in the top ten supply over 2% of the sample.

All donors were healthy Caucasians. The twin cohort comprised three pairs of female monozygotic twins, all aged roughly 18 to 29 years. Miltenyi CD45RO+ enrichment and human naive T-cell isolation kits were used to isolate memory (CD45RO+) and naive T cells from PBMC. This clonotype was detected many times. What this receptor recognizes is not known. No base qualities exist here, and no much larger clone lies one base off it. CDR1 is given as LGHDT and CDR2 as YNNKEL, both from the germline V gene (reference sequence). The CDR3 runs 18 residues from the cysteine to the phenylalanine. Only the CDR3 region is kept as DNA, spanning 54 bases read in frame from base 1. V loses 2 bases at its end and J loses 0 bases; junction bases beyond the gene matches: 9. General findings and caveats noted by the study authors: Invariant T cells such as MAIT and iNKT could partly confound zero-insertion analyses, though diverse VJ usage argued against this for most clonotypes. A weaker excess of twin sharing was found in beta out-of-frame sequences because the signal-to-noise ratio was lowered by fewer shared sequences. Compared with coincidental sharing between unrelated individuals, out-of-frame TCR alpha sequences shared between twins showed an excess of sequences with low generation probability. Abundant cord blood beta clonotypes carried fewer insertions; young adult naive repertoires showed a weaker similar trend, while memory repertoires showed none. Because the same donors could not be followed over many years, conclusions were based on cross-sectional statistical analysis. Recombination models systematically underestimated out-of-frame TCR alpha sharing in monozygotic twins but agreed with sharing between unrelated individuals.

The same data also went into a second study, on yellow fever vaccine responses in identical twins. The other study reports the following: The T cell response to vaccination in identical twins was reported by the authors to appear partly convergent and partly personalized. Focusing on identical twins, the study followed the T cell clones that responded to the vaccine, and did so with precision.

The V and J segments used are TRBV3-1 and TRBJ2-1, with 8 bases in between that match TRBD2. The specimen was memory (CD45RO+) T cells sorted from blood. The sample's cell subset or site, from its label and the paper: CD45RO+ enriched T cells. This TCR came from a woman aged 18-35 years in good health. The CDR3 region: CASSQTKKGLGSYNEQFF. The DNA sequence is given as TGTGCCAGCAGCCAAACTAAAAAGGGACTAGGCTCCTACAATGAGCAGTTCTTC.